The clone carrying this T cell receptor beta chain was seen more than once but under ten times. The sample comes from a study of T-cell reconstitution after alpha-beta-depleted transplantation in children. CDR3 length: 13 amino acids. V was shortened by 5 bases and J by 8 bases, with 12 bases between the two germline ends. This sample's TCRbeta library carried unique molecular identifier barcodes. TCRdb re-called the PCR reads with MiXCR, one entry per CDR3 protein. This table has about 400,000 distinct CDR3 sequences, roughly 14% appearing once. The chain has TRBV12-3 or TRBV12-4 and TRBJ1-4, with a weak D call TRBD1 (5 bases). This specimen consisted of PBMCs, obtained from the stem cell graft. The sequence came from a human donor who donated a stem cell graft to a child with Fanconi anemia. The CDR3 nucleotides read TGTGCCAGCAGTAGAGGACACAGGGAAAAACTGTTTTTT. Translation: CASSRGHREKLFF.